The next 21 T cell receptor beta chains were all read from a single sample in a study of cytomegalovirus exposure and HLA in healthy donors. Primers: 60 Vbeta forward and 13 Jbeta reverse. This table comes from immunoSEQ multiplex PCR, and its TCRdb copy is limited to in-frame clones, with some not included. The table has over 80,000 clones, about 70% seen once. The sample was PBMCs. Source of these receptors: a woman aged 70-85 years in good health and CMV-seropositive.

The chain carries TRBV28 and TRBJ2-2; maybe TRBD1 (5 bases). V was shortened by 2 bases and J by 4 bases, with 14 bases between the two germline ends. From germline, CDR1 is MDHEN and CDR2 SYDVKM. The CDR3 runs 16 residues. CDR3 bases: TGTGCCAGCAGTTTACTGTCAGGGATGATCACCGGGGAGCTGTTTTTT. Amino acid sequence: CASSLLSGMITGELFF.

V gene TRBV7-9 combines with J gene TRBJ2-7, with TRBD2 matching 12 bases. V was pared by 8 bases and J by 5 bases, with 7 bases of the junction left unmatched. The germline V gene encodes CDR1 SEHNR and CDR2 FQNEAQ (reference sequence). The CDR3 is 14 residues long. The CDR3 sequence is CASSRTSGMNEQYF. In DNA, the CDR3 is TGTGCCAGCTCCCGGACTAGCGGGATGAACGAGCAGTACTTC.

This clone was detected a few times. The rearrangement links TRBV4-3 to TRBJ2-1; 10 positions match TRBD2. V lost 1 base, J lost 0 bases, and 0 bases stayed unmatched. There are 16 residues in the CDR3. Germline CDR1 is LGHNA and CDR2 is YSLEER. The CDR3 DNA sequence: TGCGCCAGCAGCCAAGGACTAGCGGGCTCCTACAATGAGCAGTTCTTC. Translating it yields CASSQGLAGSYNEQFF.

V is TRBV5-6 and J is TRBJ2-7; 10 nucleotides align to TRBD1. From germline, CDR1 is SGHDT and CDR2 YYEEEE. The CDR3 consists of 16 residues. The trim removed 3 bases at V and 4 bases at J, leaving 10 bases unmatched. The CDR3: CASSWNSGTGVYEQYF. CDR3 sequence (DNA): TGTGCCAGCAGCTGGAATTCCGGGACAGGGGTATACGAGCAGTACTTC.

V and J are TRBV9 and TRBJ2-6, with D possibly TRBD2 on 5 matching bases. The ends were cut back, 4 bases at V and 2 bases at J, with 16 bases in the middle. The CDR3 consists of 17 residues. Germline CDR1 is SGDLS and CDR2 is YYNGEE. The CDR3 spells CASSPREREAGANVLTF. The CDR3, as DNA: TGTGCCAGCAGCCCGAGGGAAAGGGAAGCTGGGGCCAACGTCCTGACTTTC.

The chain employs TRBV18 and TRBJ2-7; 8 bases match TRBD1. CDR1 is KGHSH, CDR2 LQKENI, per germline. This CDR3 has 15 amino acids. The V gene end was trimmed by 1 base and the J gene end by 6 bases; junction bases not matched to a gene: 8. As DNA, the CDR3 is TGTGCCAGCTCACCACAGGGGACAGGTCCAGCCGAGCAGTACTTC. Translating it yields CASSPQGTGPAEQYF.

The CDR3 sequence is CASSLGLSGYNEQFF. CDR3 coding DNA: TGTGCCAGCAGCTTAGGGCTCTCGGGGTACAATGAGCAGTTCTTC. The chain uses TRBV11-1 and TRBJ2-1, with TRBD2 as a possible D gene (5 bases). Germline V CDR1 and CDR2: SGHAT, FQDESV (reference sequence). The V end lost 1 base, the J end lost 4 bases, and 11 bases lay between the germline ends. This CDR3 comprises 15 residues.

The CDR3 reads CASSESGGFPTGELFF. The CDR3 DNA sequence: TGTGCCAGCAGCGAGTCGGGCGGGTTCCCCACCGGGGAGCTGTTTTTT. V and J are TRBV27 and TRBJ2-2; D is possibly TRBD2 (5 bases). This CDR3 spans 16 amino acids. Trimming left V 6 bases short and J 4 bases short, with 18 bases between. Germline V CDR1 and CDR2: MNHEY, SMNVEV (reference sequence).

The rearrangement joins TRBV5-1 to TRBJ2-5; 10 nucleotides align to TRBD1. CDR1 and CDR2 from the germline V gene are SGHRS and YFSETQ. With 4 bases clipped from V and 2 bases from J, the junction kept 8 bases outside the gene matches. The CDR3 extends over 16 amino acids. CDR3 loop: CASSRTGGGVQETQYF. For the CDR3, the DNA is TGCGCCAGCAGCAGGACAGGGGGAGGGGTTCAAGAGACCCAGTACTTC.

The chain recombines TRBV6-1 with TRBJ1-2; TRBD1 agrees at 7 bases. The V gene's germline CDR1 is MNHNS and CDR2 SASEGT. V dropped 8 bases and J dropped 5; count of bases not matched to a gene: 8. The CDR3 totals 13 residues. CDR3 protein: CASRGDRPYGYTF. CDR3 sequence (DNA): TGTGCCAGCCGAGGGGACAGACCGTATGGCTACACCTTC.

This clone appeared a single time. This chain uses TRBV2 with TRBJ2-1, with 9 bases that match TRBD1. J was trimmed by 10 bases and V by 6 bases; bases with no gene match: 7. Germline CDR1 SNHLY, CDR2 FYNNEI. There are 13 residues in the CDR3. CDR3 loop: CASRGGQGGEQFF. The CDR3 coding sequence is TGTGCCAGCAGGGGGGGACAGGGAGGGGAGCAGTTCTTC.

This rearrangement joins TRBV7-2 to TRBJ2-7; a weak D match, TRBD1 (5 bases). The germline V gene has CDR1 SGHTA and CDR2 FQGNSA. V was trimmed by 0 bases and J by 7 bases, leaving 7 bases between them. CDR3 length equals 12 residues. DNA for the CDR3: TGTGCCAGCAGCTTAGCGTCAGGGGAGCAGTACTTC. Its protein product is CASSLASGEQYF.

V usage is TRBV10-3 and J usage is TRBJ1-1, with D possibly TRBD1 on 5 matching bases. Trimming took off 11 bases at V and 5 bases at J, with 9 bases between the two ends. This CDR3 spans 10 amino acids. CDR1 is ENHRY and CDR2 is SYGVKD in the germline V gene. CDR3 nucleotides: TGTGCCGCTCGGGGGACTGAAGCTTTCTTT. It specifies CAARGTEAFF.

About this clone itself: In the same sample, other DNA sequences code for this CDR3. The chain joins TRBV7-2 to TRBJ2-1, with 9 bases fitting TRBD1. The CDR3 is 15 residues long. Germline CDR1 SGHTA, CDR2 FQGNSA. Germline trimming cut 5 bases from V and 8 bases from J; bases unmatched to any gene: 10. This CDR3 is CASSKPGQGGDEQFF. DNA of the CDR3: TGTGCCAGCAGCAAACCGGGACAGGGAGGCGATGAGCAGTTCTTC.

The V gene is TRBV7-2, the J gene TRBJ1-3; D gene uncertain. Germline V gives CDR1 SGHTA, CDR2 FQGNSA. The CDR3 spans 14 residues. Trimming took 5 bases from V and 0 from J, leaving 8 bases between them. The CDR3, as DNA: TGTGCCAGCAGCCCATTACTCTCTGGAAACACCATATATTTT. It translates to CASSPLLSGNTIYF.

CDR3 protein: CASSLDSGNQETQYF. The DNA for the CDR3 is TGTGCCAGCAGCTTAGACAGCGGGAATCAAGAGACCCAGTACTTC. The rearrangement joins TRBV11-3 to TRBJ2-5; TRBD2 agrees at 7 bases. CDR1 and CDR2 from the germline V gene are SGHNT and YENEEA. The CDR3 loop spans 15 amino acids. Trimming took 0 bases from V and 2 from J; bases not matched to a gene: 3.

This sequence joins TRBV19 and TRBJ1-5; maybe TRBD1 (5 bases). Germline assignment: CDR1 LNHDA and CDR2 SQIVND (reference sequence). This CDR3 spans 14 amino acids. V was pared by 0 bases and J by 4 bases, with 7 bases between. CDR3 DNA: TGTGCCAGTAGTATAGACGGGGGAAATCAGCCCCAGCATTTT. This translates into CASSIDGGNQPQHF.

This chain links TRBV12-1 with TRBJ2-7; TRBD2, the table's D call, lacks a check against the DNA. TRBV12-1 is designated a pseudogene. This CDR3 spans 19 amino acids. The CDR3 protein is CASSFLSGLAGASSYEQYF. The CDR3 bases are TGTGCCAGCAGCTTTCTCTCCGGGCTAGCGGGGGCTAGCTCCTACGAGCAGTACTTC.

The gene calls are TRBV4-3 and TRBJ2-5; D perhaps matches TRBD1 (6 bases). The CDR3 contains 17 residues. Germline values: CDR1 LGHNA, CDR2 YSLEER. Trimming shortened V by 1 base and J by 1 base, and 16 bases separated the two germline ends. Here the CDR3 reads CASSQVQGPLLQETQYF. The CDR3, as DNA: TGCGCCAGCAGCCAAGTACAGGGCCCCCTACTCCAAGAGACCCAGTACTTC.

This chain uses TRBV7-2 with TRBJ2-3, with D perhaps matching TRBD1 (6 bases). CDR1 and CDR2 (germline): SGHTA, FQGNSA. V was pared by 8 bases and J by 6 bases, with 24 bases between. This CDR3 contains 16 residues. CDR3 in amino acids: CASDRVWGPEGDTQYF. CDR3 coding DNA: TGTGCCAGCGATAGGGTTTGGGGGCCCGAGGGGGATACGCAGTATTTT.

The chain couples TRBV28 to TRBJ1-5; 9 positions match TRBD1. Trimming cost V 8 bases and J 0 bases; bases outside gene matches: 8. Germline CDR1 MDHEN, CDR2 SYDVKM. This CDR3 has 16 amino acids. The CDR3 here is CASATGGRGSNQPQHF. The DNA for the CDR3 is TGTGCCAGCGCCACAGGGGGCAGGGGTAGCAATCAGCCCCAGCATTTT. Full variable domain (rest looked up from reference TRBV28 and TRBJ1-5): DVKVTQSSRYLVKRTGEKVFLECVQDMDHENMFWYRQDPGLGLRLIYFSYDVKMKEKGDIPEGYSVSREKKERFSLILESASTNQTSMYLCASATGGRGSNQPQHFGDGTRLSIL.